Here is one T cell receptor (beta chain) with its context. Its antigen is not known. The CDR3 spans 15 residues. Trimming shortened V by 5 bases and J by 2 bases, and 10 bases separated the two germline ends. Per germline, CDR1 MNHNY and CDR2 SVGAGI (reference sequence). This specimen belongs to a study of immune evolution from preneoplasia to lung adenocarcinoma. Study as a whole: HLA loss of heterozygosity: over 5.5% AIS, under 19% MIA, about 35% ADC, none AAH.

The protocol was immunoSEQ multiplex PCR, while the TCRdb copy is restricted to in-frame clones and leaves out a portion. Among about 14,000 clones, 85% to 90% were seen once, and the ten largest hold 2.5% to 3%. Study results and limitations: Top clone frequencies peaked in normal lung, apparently declining through invasive adenocarcinoma.

The sequenced material came from FFPE lung adenocarcinoma in situ tissue. The chain employs TRBV6-6 and TRBJ2-6; possible D gene TRBD2, 6 bases. The receptor's source is a donor aged 70 or over with lung adenocarcinoma. The chain's CDR3 is CASSRPGAGANVLTF. The CDR3 DNA is TGTGCCAGCAGTCGCCCGGGGGCTGGGGCCAACGTCCTGACTTTC.